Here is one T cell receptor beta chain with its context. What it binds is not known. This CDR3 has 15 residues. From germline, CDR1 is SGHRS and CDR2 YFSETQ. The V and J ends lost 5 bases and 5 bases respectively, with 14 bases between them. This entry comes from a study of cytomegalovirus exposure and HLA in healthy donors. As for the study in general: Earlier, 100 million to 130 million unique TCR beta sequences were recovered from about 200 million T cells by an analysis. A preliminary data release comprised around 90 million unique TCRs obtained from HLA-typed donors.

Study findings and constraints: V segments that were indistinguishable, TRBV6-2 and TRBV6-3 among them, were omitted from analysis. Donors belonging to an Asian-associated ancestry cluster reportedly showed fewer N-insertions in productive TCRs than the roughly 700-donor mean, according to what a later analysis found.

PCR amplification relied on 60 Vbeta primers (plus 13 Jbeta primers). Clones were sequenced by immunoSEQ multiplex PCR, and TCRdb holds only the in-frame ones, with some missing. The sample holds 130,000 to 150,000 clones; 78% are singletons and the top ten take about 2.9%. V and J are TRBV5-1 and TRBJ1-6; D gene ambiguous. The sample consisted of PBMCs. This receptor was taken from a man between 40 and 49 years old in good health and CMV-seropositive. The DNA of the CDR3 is TGCGCCAGCAGATTTCAATTGCAGGATAATTCACCCCTCCACTTT. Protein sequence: CASRFQLQDNSPLHF.